In its sample, the clone carrying this T cell receptor beta chain was seen a few times. These data are taken from a study of cytomegalovirus exposure and HLA in healthy donors. PCR amplification relied on 60 Vbeta primers (plus 13 Jbeta primers). Sequenced by immunoSEQ multiplex PCR; TCRdb stores in-frame clones only, minus some. The table records around 41,000 clones, 60% to 70% of them present only once. The length of the CDR3 is 17 residues. Germline V lookup: CDR1 ENHRY, CDR2 SYGVKD. Losses at the gene ends were 0 bases for V and 3 bases for J; bases not matched to a gene: 7. This chain joins TRBV10-3 and TRBJ1-1, with TRBD1 matching over 10 bases. Material for sequencing was PBMCs. The receptor's source is a man aged 40-50 years in good health and CMV-seronegative. The CDR3 reads CAISESSLGTGDTEAFF. Written as DNA, the CDR3 is TGTGCCATCAGTGAGTCTAGTCTGGGGACAGGGGACACTGAAGCTTTCTTT.